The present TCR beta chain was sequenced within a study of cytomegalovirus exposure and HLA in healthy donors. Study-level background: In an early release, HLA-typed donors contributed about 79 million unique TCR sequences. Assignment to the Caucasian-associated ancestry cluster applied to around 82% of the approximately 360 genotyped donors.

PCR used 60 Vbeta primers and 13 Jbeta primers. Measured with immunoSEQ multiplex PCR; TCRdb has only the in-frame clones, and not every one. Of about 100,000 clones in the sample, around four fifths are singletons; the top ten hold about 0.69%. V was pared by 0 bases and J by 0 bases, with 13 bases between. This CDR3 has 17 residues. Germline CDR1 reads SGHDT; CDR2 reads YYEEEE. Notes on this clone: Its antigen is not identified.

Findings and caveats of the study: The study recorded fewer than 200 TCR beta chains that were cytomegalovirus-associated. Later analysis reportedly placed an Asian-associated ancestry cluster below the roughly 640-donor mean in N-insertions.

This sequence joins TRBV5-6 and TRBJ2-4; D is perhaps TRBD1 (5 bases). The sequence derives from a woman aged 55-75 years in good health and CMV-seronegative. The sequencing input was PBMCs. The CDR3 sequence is CASSLGRWGLAKNIQYF. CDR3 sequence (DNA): TGTGCCAGCAGCTTGGGCAGGTGGGGCTTAGCCAAAAACATTCAGTACTTC.